These T cell receptor beta chains were read from a single sample in a study of blood T cell repertoires in COVID-19. Profiled with immunoSEQ multiplex PCR; TCRdb holds only in-frame clones, not every one. This sample yields roughly 200,000 clones, of which roughly 78% are seen a single time; around 2.8% belongs to the top ten. What was sequenced was peripheral blood. Receptors originate from a woman over 75 with active or convalescent COVID-19. Both conserved end residues are part of each CDR3. D genes are given only for firm matches. Size is omitted from some rows. Given values are once, few, many or a class for expanded clones.

CDR3nt	CDR3aa	abundance	d_gene	v_gene	j_gene
TGTGCCAGCAGCCTCGCGGGACAGGGAGCCACTAACTATGGCTACACCTTC	CASSLAGQGATNYGYTF	-	TRBD1	TRBV7-2	TRBJ1-2
TGTGCCAGCAAAGGGGGTGACTATGGCTACACCTTC	CASKGGDYGYTF	-	-	TRBV2	TRBJ1-2
TGTGCCAGCAGCAAAATCCGTCAGCCCCAGCATTTT	CASSKIRQPQHF	-	-	TRBV21-1	TRBJ1-5
TGTGCCAGCAGCCGTAGACTAGGAGCCCGCTCCTACAATGAGCAGTTCTTC	CASSRRLGARSYNEQFF	once	-	TRBV7-8	TRBJ2-1
TGTGCCTGGGCCAGGGGCCCCGCCTACGAGCAGTACTTC	CAWARGPAYEQYF	-	-	TRBV30	TRBJ2-7
TGTGCCAGTAGTACCGGGAAAGCGTCCTACGAGCAGTACTTC	CASSTGKASYEQYF	-	-	TRBV19	TRBJ2-7
TGTGCCTGGAGTGAACTAGCGGGATTCTACGAGCAGTACTTC	CAWSELAGFYEQYF	-	TRBD2	TRBV30	TRBJ2-7
TGCGCCAGCAGCCGGTTTGGACAAGGATATGAAGCTTTCTTT	CASSRFGQGYEAFF	-	-	TRBV4-3	TRBJ1-1
TGTGCCAGCGCGGGTGGGCGTAAGGAGCAGTACTTC	CASAGGRKEQYF	-	-	TRBV12-3/TRBV12-4	TRBJ2-7
TGTGCCAGCAGCTTAGATCGGGTGGGCCAAGAGACCCAGTACTTC	CASSLDRVGQETQYF	once	-	TRBV11-2	TRBJ2-5
TGCAGCGTTGGGGACAGGGGAAGTTATGGCTACACCTTC	CSVGDRGSYGYTF	-	TRBD1	TRBV29-1	TRBJ1-2
TGCGCCAGCAGCTTGGAGACGGGACAGGGGACTGAAGCTTTCTTT	CASSLETGQGTEAFF	-	TRBD1	TRBV5-1	TRBJ1-1
TGCGCCAGCAGTGAGTCCGGAGCGGGGGGGGTCAATGAGCAGTTCTTC	CASSESGAGGVNEQFF	-	TRBD2	TRBV10-2	TRBJ2-1
TGTGCCAGCAGTCGACTGACAGGGCTAAATGAAAAACTGTTTTTT	CASSRLTGLNEKLFF	-	TRBD1	TRBV7-9	TRBJ1-4
TGTGCCAGCAGTCGAACAGGGGACGAAAACACCATATATTTT	CASSRTGDENTIYF	-	TRBD1	TRBV6-2/TRBV6-3	TRBJ1-3
TGCAGTGCTAGTCGAGACACTTACAATGAGCAGTTCTTC	CSASRDTYNEQFF	-	-	TRBV20-1	TRBJ2-1
TGTGCCAGTAGTATACAAGCGGGAGGCTACACCTTC	CASSIQAGGYTF	-	-	TRBV19	TRBJ1-2
TGTGCCAGCAGTTCGTCTCAACGGGGCTACGAGCAGTACTTC	CASSSSQRGYEQYF	-	-	TRBV6-5	TRBJ2-7
TGTGCCATCTCCGCAGGCAGGGGGAATCAGCCCCAGCATTTT	CAISAGRGNQPQHF	-	TRBD1	TRBV10-3	TRBJ1-5
TGTGCCAGTAGTACGACAGGGTATAGCAATCAGCCCCAGCATTTT	CASSTTGYSNQPQHF	-	TRBD1	TRBV19	TRBJ1-5
TGTGCCAGCAGCCGATCGACAGGTTCTGGCGAGCAGTACTTC	CASSRSTGSGEQYF	once	-	TRBV7-8	TRBJ2-7
TGTGCCAGCTCACCGCGGAGACCTGAGGGTGAAAAACTGTTTTTT	CASSPRRPEGEKLFF	-	-	TRBV18	TRBJ1-4
TGTGCCAGTAGCCAACCGGGACACCAATTCTATGGCTACACCTTC	CASSQPGHQFYGYTF	-	-	TRBV19	TRBJ1-2
TGCGCCAGCGGTACAGCGGGACACTCGACCACAGATACGCAGTATTTT	CASGTAGHSTTDTQYF	-	-	TRBV5-1	TRBJ2-3
TGTGCCAGCAGGGTGACAGGGGGCGCCAATCAGCCCCAGCATTTT	CASRVTGGANQPQHF	-	TRBD1	TRBV6-5	TRBJ1-5
TGTGCCAGCAGACCCAACTACGGTGGCTACACCTTC	CASRPNYGGYTF	-	-	TRBV3-1/TRBV3-2	TRBJ1-2
TGTGCCAGCACCCGCGCGGGGGAAAAACTGTTTTTT	CASTRAGEKLFF	once	-	TRBV3-1/TRBV3-2	TRBJ1-4
TGTGCCAGTAGTATCCTCCAGGGTAGCACAGATACGCAGTATTTT	CASSILQGSTDTQYF	-	-	TRBV19	TRBJ2-3
TGTGCCAGCAGCGCGGGGAACACCGGGGAGCTGTTTTTT	CASSAGNTGELFF	-	-	TRBV5-6	TRBJ2-2
TGCGCCAGCAGCCCACCGCAGTTTAACTATGGCTACACCTTC	CASSPPQFNYGYTF	-	-	TRBV4-1	TRBJ1-2
TGTGCCTGGACCTCGGGGAGACCCAGCTCTGGAAACACCATATATTTT	CAWTSGRPSSGNTIYF	-	-	TRBV30	TRBJ1-3
TGTGCCAGCTCACAACAGATGAACACTGAAGCTTTCTTT	CASSQQMNTEAFF	-	-	TRBV18	TRBJ1-1
TGTGCCAGCAGTTTATTCGCCCGCGGTGGAAACACCATATATTTT	CASSLFARGGNTIYF	few	-	TRBV28	TRBJ1-3
TGCGCCAGCAGATACTTCACAGATACGCAGTATTTT	CASRYFTDTQYF	-	-	TRBV5-1	TRBJ2-3
TGTGCCAGCAGCCAAGGGTTGAGCTATGGCTACACCTTC	CASSQGLSYGYTF	-	-	TRBV3-1/TRBV3-2	TRBJ1-2
TGTGCCAGCAGCGTCGATCAGCCCCAGCATTTT	CASSVDQPQHF	-	-	TRBV2	TRBJ1-5
TGTGCCAGCAGGTCACAGGGGGTACCGAACACTGAAGCTTTCTTT	CASRSQGVPNTEAFF	-	TRBD1	TRBV2	TRBJ1-1
TGTGCCAGCAGCCCGCGGCAGAAGGAGACCCAGTACTTC	CASSPRQKETQYF	-	-	TRBV5-5	TRBJ2-5
TGTGCCAGTAGTCCCCGGGACAGGCCATTCTACGAGCAGTACTTC	CASSPRDRPFYEQYF	-	TRBD1	TRBV19	TRBJ2-7
TGTGCCAGCAGTCCAGGGGGCTCAGGCTACACCTTC	CASSPGGSGYTF	once	TRBD1	TRBV12-3/TRBV12-4	TRBJ1-2
TGTGCCACCAGTGACCCCGGACAGGGGCCCTTCTATGGCTACACCTTC	CATSDPGQGPFYGYTF	-	TRBD1	TRBV24-1	TRBJ1-2
TGTGCCAGCAGTGAAACTGCTAGGCTAGCGGGGGAAACCTACGAGCAGTACTTC	CASSETARLAGETYEQYF	-	TRBD2	TRBV2	TRBJ2-7
TGCGCCAGCAGCCAAGTCCCGGTGCGCTCCGCTGAAGCTTTCTTT	CASSQVPVRSAEAFF	-	-	TRBV4-1	TRBJ1-1